The source of this T cell receptor beta chain is a study of blood T cell repertoires in COVID-19. Study summary: In each case, the material was cDNA or gDNA derived from T cells, B-cell-depleted T cells, or PBMCs.

The assay was immunoSEQ multiplex PCR, and TCRdb's table has in-frame clones only and misses some. The sample includes 150,000 to 200,000 clones, around 80% seen only once; the top ten take approximately 10%. CDR3 length: 15 residues. In germline, CDR1 is LNHDA, CDR2 SQIVND (reference sequence). Trimming left V 0 bases short and J 8 bases short, with 16 bases between. Across about two dozen US areas, participants ranged in age from about 18 to 90 years. J is TRBJ1-2 and V is TRBV19; D perhaps matches TRBD1 (6 bases). The sequence came from a man in his fifties who had recovered from COVID-19. The sequencing input was PBMCs or T cells enriched from blood (not recorded which). In DNA, the CDR3 is TGTGCCAGTAGTATAGACGGAGGTCTGGGGGCCGGCTACACCTTC. Residues: CASSIDGGLGAGYTF.